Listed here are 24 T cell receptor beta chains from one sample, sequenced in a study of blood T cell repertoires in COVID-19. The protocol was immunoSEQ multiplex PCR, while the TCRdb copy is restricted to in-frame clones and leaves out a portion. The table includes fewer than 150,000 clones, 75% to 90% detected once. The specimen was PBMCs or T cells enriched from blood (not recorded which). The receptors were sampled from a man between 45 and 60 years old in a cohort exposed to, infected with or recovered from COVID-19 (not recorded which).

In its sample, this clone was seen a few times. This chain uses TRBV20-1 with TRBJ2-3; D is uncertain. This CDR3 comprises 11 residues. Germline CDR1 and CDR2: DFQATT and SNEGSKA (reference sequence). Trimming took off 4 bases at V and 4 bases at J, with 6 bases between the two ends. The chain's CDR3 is CSAIFADTQYF. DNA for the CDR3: TGCAGTGCTATTTTCGCAGATACGCAGTATTTT.

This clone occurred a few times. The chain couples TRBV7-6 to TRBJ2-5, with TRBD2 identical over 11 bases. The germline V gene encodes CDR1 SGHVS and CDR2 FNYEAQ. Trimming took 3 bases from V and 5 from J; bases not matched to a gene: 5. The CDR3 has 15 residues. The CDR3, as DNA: TGTGCCAGCAGCTTTAGCGGGAGGGGAATGGAGACCCAGTACTTC. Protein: CASSFSGRGMETQYF.

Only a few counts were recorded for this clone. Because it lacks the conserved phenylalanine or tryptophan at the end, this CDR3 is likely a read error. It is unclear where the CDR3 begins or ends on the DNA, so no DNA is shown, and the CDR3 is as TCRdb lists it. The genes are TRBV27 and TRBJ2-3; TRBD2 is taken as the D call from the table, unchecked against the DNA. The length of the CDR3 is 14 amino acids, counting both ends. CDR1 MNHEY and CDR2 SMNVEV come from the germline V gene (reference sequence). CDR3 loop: CASSLSPGLAGWSV.

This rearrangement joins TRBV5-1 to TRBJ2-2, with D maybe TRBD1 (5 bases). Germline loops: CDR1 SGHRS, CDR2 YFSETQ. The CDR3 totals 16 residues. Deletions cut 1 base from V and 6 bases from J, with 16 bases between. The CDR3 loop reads CASSLTSGIVAGELFF. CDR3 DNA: TGCGCCAGCAGCTTGACGTCAGGGATAGTTGCCGGGGAGCTGTTTTTT. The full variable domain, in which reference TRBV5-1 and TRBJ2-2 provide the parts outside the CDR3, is KAGVTQTPRYLIKTRGQQVTLSCSPISGHRSVSWYQQTPGQGLQFLFEYFSETQRNKGNFPGRFSGRQFSNSRSEMNVSTLELGDSALYLCASSLTSGIVAGELFFGEGSRLTVL.

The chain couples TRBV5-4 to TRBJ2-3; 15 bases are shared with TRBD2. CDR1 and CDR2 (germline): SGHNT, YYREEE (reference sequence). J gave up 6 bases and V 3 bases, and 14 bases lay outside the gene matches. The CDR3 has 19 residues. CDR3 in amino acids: CASSSSPSGLAGGYDTQYF. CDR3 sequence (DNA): TGTGCCAGCAGCTCCTCGCCCTCCGGACTAGCGGGGGGGTACGATACGCAGTATTTT.

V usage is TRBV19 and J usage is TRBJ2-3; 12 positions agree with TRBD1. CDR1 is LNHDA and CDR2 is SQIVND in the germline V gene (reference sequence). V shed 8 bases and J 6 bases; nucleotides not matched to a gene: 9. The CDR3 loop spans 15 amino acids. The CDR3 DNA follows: TGTGCCAGTTCGACCGGGACAGGGGGCCGGGATACGCAGTATTTT. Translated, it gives CASSTGTGGRDTQYF.

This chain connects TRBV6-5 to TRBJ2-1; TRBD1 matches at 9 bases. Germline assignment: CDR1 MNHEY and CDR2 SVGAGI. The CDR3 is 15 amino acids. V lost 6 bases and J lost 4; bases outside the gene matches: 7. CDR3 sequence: CASRAGTGPYNEQFF. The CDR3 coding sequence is TGTGCCAGCAGGGCCGGGACAGGGCCGTACAATGAGCAGTTCTTC.

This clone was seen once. The CDR3 nucleotides read TGTGCCAGCAGCCCCTTTGCCTACGATCAGCCCCAGCATTTT. As protein: CASSPFAYDQPQHF. The chain recombines TRBV7-9 with TRBJ1-5; no definite D call. The CDR3 length is 14 residues. V lost 5 bases and J 5 bases, leaving 13 bases between the germline ends. Per germline, CDR1 SEHNR and CDR2 FQNEAQ (reference sequence).

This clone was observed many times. CDR3 DNA sequence: TGTGCCAGCAGCTTCGGGCGGGAGGGCGGACTAGGTGGCTACACCTTC. It specifies CASSFGREGGLGGYTF. The J gene is TRBJ1-2, the V gene TRBV7-9; D unclear. The germline V gene encodes CDR1 SEHNR and CDR2 FQNEAQ (reference sequence). The CDR3 runs to 16 residues. Trimming stripped 3 bases from V and 7 bases from J, with 21 bases between.

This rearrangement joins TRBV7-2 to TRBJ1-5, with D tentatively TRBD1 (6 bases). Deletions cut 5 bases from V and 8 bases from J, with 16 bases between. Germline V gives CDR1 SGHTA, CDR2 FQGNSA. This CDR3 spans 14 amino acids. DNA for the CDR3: TGTGCCAGCAGCATTCCGGGGGGCGGGAAGCCCCAGCATTTT. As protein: CASSIPGGGKPQHF.

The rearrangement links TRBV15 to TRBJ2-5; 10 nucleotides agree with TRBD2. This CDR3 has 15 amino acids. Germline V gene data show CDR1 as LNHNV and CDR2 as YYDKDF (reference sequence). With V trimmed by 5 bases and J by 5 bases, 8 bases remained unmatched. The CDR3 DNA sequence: TGTGCCACCAGCGGGGGGACTAGCGATACGGAGACCCAGTACTTC. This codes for CATSGGTSDTETQYF.

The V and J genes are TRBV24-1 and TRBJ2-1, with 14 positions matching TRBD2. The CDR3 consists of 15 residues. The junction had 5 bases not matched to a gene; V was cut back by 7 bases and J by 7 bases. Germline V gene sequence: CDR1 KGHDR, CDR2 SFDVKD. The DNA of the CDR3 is TGTGCCACCAGGGGACTAGCGGGAGCAGGGAATGAGCAGTTCTTC. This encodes CATRGLAGAGNEQFF.

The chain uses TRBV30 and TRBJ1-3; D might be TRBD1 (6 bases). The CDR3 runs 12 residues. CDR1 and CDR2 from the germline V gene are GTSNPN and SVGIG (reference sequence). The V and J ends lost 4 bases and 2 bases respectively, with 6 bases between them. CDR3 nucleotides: TGTGCCTGGAACAGGGCTGGAAACACCATATATTTT. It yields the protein CAWNRAGNTIYF.

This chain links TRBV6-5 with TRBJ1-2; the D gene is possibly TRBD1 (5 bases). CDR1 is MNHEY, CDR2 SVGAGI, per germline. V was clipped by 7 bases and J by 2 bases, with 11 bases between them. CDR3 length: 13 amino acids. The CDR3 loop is CASNPRANYGYTF. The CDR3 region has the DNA TGTGCCAGCAACCCCAGGGCCAACTATGGCTACACCTTC.

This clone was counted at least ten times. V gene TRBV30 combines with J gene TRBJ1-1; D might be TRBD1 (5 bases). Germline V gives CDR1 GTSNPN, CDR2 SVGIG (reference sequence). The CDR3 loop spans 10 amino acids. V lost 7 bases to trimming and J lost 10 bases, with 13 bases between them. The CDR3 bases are TGTGCCTTCCTCGGTCAGGGAGCTTTCTTT. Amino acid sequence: CAFLGQGAFF.

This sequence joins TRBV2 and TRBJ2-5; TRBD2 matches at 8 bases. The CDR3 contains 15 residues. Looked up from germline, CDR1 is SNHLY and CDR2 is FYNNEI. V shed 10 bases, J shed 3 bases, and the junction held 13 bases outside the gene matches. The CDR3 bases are TGTGCCACCCCGCTCGGGACTAGGGTTGAAGAGACCCAGTACTTC. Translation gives CATPLGTRVEETQYF.

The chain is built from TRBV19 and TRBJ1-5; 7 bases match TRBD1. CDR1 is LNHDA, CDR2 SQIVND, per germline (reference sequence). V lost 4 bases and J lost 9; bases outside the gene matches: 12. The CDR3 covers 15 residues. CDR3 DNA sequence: TGTGCCAGTAGTAGTGAGACAGGGTCTTTCTCGCCCCAGCATTTT. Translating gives CASSSETGSFSPQHF.

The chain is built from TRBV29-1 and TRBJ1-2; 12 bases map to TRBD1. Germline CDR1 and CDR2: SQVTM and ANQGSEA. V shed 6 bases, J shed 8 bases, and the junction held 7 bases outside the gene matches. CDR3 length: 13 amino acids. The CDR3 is CSVRDRGPGGYTF. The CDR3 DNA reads TGCAGCGTGCGGGACAGGGGGCCGGGAGGCTACACCTTC.

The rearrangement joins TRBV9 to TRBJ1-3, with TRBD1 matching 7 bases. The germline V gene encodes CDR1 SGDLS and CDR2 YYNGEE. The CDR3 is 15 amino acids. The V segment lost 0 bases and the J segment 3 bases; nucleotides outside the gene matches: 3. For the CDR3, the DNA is TGTGCCAGCAGCGTAGGACAGGGAGGTGGAAACACCATATATTTT. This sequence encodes CASSVGQGGGNTIYF.

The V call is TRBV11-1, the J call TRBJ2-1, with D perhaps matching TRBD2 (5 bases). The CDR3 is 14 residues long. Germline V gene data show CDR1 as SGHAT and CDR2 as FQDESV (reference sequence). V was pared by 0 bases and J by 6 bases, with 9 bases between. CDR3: CASSLALTSNEQFF. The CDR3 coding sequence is TGTGCCAGCAGCTTAGCGCTTACTAGCAATGAGCAGTTCTTC.

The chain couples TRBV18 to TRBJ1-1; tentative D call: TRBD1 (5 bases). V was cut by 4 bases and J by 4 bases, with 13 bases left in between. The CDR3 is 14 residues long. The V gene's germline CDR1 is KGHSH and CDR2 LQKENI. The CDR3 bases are TGTGCCAGCTCACTAGGCAGGGATAGCACTGAAGCTTTCTTT. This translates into CASSLGRDSTEAFF.

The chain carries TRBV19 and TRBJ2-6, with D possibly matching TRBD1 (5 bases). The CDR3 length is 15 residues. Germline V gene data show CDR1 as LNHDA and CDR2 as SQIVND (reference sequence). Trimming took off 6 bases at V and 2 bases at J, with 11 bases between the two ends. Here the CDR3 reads CASRRKGPGANVLTF. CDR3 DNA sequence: TGTGCCAGTAGGAGGAAGGGGCCTGGGGCCAACGTCCTGACTTTC.

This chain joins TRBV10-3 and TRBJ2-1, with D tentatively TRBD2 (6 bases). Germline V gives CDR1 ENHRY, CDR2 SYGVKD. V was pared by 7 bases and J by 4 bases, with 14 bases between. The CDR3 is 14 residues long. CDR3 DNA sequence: TGTGCCATCAAGGAAGGACTACTTTACAATGAGCAGTTCTTC. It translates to CAIKEGLLYNEQFF.

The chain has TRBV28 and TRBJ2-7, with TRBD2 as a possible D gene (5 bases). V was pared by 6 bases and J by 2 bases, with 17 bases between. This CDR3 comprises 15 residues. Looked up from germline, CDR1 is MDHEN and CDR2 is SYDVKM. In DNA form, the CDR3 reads TGTGCCAGCAGCTCCGGAGGAACGAACGCCTACGAGCAGTACTTC. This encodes CASSSGGTNAYEQYF.